This T cell receptor beta chain was recovered during a study of blood T cell repertoires in COVID-19. Here immunoSEQ multiplex PCR was the method, and the copy in TCRdb shows in-frame clones only, minus some. Of more than 25,000 clones listed, 80% to 90% are singletons. Germline V gives CDR1 SNHLY, CDR2 FYNNEI. Unmatched junction bases numbered 1, after V lost 5 bases and J lost 5 bases. The CDR3 covers 14 residues. This TCR derives from a human donor in a cohort sampled during active COVID-19. V gene TRBV2 combines with J gene TRBJ2-1, with 12 bases fitting TRBD2. Material for sequencing was peripheral blood. CDR3 residues: CASSLAGGNNEQFF. The CDR3 nucleotides read TGTGCCAGCAGTCTAGCGGGGGGGAACAATGAGCAGTTCTTC.